The 2 T cell receptor beta chains given below trace back to one sample, sequenced in a study of blood T cell repertoires in COVID-19. TCRdb's table, derived via immunoSEQ multiplex PCR, lists solely in-frame clones and lacks some. The sample lists about 400,000 clones; roughly 88% were seen once. Material: PBMCs or T cells enriched from blood (not recorded which). These receptor sequences come from a woman between 40 and 50 years old with acute COVID-19.

This clone was found once. The chain couples TRBV21-1 to TRBJ2-1; the table gives TRBD1 as D, unverified against the DNA. TRBV21-1 is labeled a pseudogene. The CDR3 runs to 17 residues. For the CDR3, the DNA is TGTGCCAGCAGCACCAAAACCAGGGGGCGCCGGGACAATGAGCAGTTCTTC. Translation gives CASSTKTRGRRDNEQFF.

The rearrangement uses TRBV6-1 and TRBJ2-7; D is unclear. The CDR3 length is 14 residues. V was pared by 2 bases and J by 3 bases, with 11 bases between. Germline CDR1 MNHNS, CDR2 SASEGT. CDR3 sequence reads: CASSEYEVLYEQYF. CDR3 sequence (DNA): TGTGCCAGCAGTGAATACGAGGTTCTCTACGAGCAGTACTTC.